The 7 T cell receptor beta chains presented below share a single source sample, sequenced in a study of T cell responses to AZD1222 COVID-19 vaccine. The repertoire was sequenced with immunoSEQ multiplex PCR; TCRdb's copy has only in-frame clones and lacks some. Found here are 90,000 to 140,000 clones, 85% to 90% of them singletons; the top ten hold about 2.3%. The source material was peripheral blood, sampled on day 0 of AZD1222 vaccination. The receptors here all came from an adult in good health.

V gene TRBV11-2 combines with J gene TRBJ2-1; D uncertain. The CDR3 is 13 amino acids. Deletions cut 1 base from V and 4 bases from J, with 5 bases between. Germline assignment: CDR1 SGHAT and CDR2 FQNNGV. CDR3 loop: CASSLVGYNEQFF. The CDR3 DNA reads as TGTGCCAGCAGCTTAGTAGGGTACAATGAGCAGTTCTTC.

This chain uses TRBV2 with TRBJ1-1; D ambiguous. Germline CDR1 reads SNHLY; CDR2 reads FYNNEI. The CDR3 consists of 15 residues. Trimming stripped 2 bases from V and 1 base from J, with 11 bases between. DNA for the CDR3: TGTGCCAGCAGTGAACGGGAAGGGAGGAACACTGAAGCTTTCTTT. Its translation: CASSEREGRNTEAFF.

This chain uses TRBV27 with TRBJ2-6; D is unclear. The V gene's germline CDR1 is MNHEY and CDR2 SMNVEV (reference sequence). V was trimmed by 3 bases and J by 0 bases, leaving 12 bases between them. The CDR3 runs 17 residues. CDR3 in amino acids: CASSFLRLGSGANVLTF. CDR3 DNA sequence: TGTGCCAGCAGTTTCTTAAGACTGGGCTCTGGGGCCAACGTCCTGACTTTC.

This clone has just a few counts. CDR3: CAISDSRAPGNTIYF. The CDR3, as DNA: TGTGCCATCAGTGACAGCAGGGCCCCTGGAAACACCATATATTTT. The chain links TRBV10-3 to TRBJ1-3; D possibly corresponds to TRBD1 (5 bases). V was pared by 3 bases and J by 2 bases, with 11 bases between. Germline V gives CDR1 ENHRY, CDR2 SYGVKD. CDR3 length equals 15 residues.

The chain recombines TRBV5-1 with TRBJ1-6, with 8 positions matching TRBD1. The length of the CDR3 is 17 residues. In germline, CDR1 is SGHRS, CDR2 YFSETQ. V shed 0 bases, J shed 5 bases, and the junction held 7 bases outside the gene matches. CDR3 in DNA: TGCGCCAGCAGCTTGGGGACAGGGAATTCGAATAATTCACCCCTCCACTTT. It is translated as CASSLGTGNSNNSPLHF.

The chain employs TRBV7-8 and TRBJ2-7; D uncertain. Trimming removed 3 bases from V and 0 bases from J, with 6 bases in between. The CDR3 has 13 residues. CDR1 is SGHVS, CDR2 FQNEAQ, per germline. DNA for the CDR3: TGTGCCAGCAGCTTGTATAGCTCCTACGAGCAGTACTTC. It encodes CASSLYSSYEQYF.

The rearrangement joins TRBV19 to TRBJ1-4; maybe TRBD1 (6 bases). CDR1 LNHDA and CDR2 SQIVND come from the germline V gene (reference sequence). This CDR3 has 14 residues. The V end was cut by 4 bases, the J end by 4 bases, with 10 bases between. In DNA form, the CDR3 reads TGTGCCAGTAGTAATCCAGGGGATAATGAAAAACTGTTTTTT. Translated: CASSNPGDNEKLFF.